The 19 T cell receptor beta chains below were found in one sample sequenced in a study of T cells after yellow fever vaccination. MiXCR, run by TCRdb on the 5' RACE reads, gives a single entry per CDR3 protein. This sample yields just under 600,000 distinct CDR3 sequences, of which around an eighth are seen a single time; 11% to 15% belongs to the top ten. The input for sequencing was PBMCs, taken on the day of the yellow fever booster vaccination. Receptor source: a man aged 25-45 years who received the YFV17D yellow fever vaccine.

This clonotype has just a few counts. This chain uses TRBV7-9 with TRBJ2-7; D remains ambiguous. CDR3 length equals 12 residues. Trimming cost V 7 bases and J 2 bases, with 9 bases left between them. CDR1 and CDR2 (germline): SEHNR, FQNEAQ (reference sequence). CDR3 nucleotide sequence: TGTGCCAGCACCGTCCGGCCCTACGAGCAGTACTTC. It codes for CASTVRPYEQYF.

Here the CDR3 reads CASSYRTSDTQYF. The CDR3 DNA reads as TGTGCCAGCAGCTATAGGACTTCAGATACGCAGTATTTT. The chain has TRBV7-2 and TRBJ2-3, with D possibly being TRBD2 (5 bases). Germline-derived CDR1 and CDR2 are SGHTA and FQGNSA. This CDR3 comprises 13 residues. Trimming left V 4 bases short and J 4 bases short, with 9 bases between.

J is TRBJ2-7 and V is TRBV7-2, with D perhaps being TRBD1 or TRBD2 (5 bases each). Per germline, CDR1 SGHTA and CDR2 FQGNSA. This CDR3 spans 14 amino acids. With 0 bases removed from V and 3 bases from J, the gap between germline ends came to 9 bases. CDR3 region: CASSLAGRDYEQYF. The CDR3 nucleotides read TGTGCCAGCAGCTTAGCGGGACGGGACTACGAGCAGTACTTC.

This clonotype has only a few counts. V gene TRBV10-1 combines with J gene TRBJ1-1; possibly TRBD1 for D (5 bases). The V gene lost 5 bases and the J gene lost 4 bases, with 14 bases spanning the gap. Germline values: CDR1 WNHNN, CDR2 SYGVQD (reference sequence). This CDR3 comprises 14 residues. CDR3 nucleotides: TGCGCCAGCAGTCGCGGCAGGGTTGGCACTGAAGCTTTCTTT. It yields the protein CASSRGRVGTEAFF.

This clonotype has just a few counts. The chain employs TRBV9 and TRBJ2-5, with TRBD2 identical over 10 bases. The CDR3 spans 16 residues. Germline CDR1 and CDR2: SGDLS and YYNGEE. With 7 bases clipped from V and 5 bases from J, the junction kept 14 bases outside the gene matches. CDR3 coding DNA: TGTGCCAGCTCCCTCAGCGGGAGGGGCGGCGAGGAGACCCAGTACTTC. This gives the protein CASSLSGRGGEETQYF.

Only a few counts were recorded for this clonotype. This chain uses TRBV5-1 with TRBJ2-1, with 12 bases that match TRBD2. J lost 8 bases, V lost 4 bases, and 7 bases had no gene match. Germline CDR1 and CDR2: SGHRS and YFSETQ. The CDR3 runs to 15 residues. The DNA of the CDR3 is TGCGCCAGCAGCCAACTAGCGGGAGGTTGGGATGAGCAGTTCTTC. This gives the protein CASSQLAGGWDEQFF.

This clonotype showed up just a few times. The chain uses TRBV5-1 and TRBJ2-1; tentatively, D is TRBD1 (6 bases). Germline V gene data show CDR1 as SGHRS and CDR2 as YFSETQ. This CDR3 is built from 16 residues. The V end was cut by 0 bases, the J end by 2 bases, with 12 bases between. The CDR3 nucleotides are TGCGCCAGCAGCTTGGTTGTGGGACAAACCTACAATGAGCAGTTCTTC. Translation: CASSLVVGQTYNEQFF.

The rearrangement joins TRBV7-9 to TRBJ2-1; D not resolved. Trimming took 5 bases from V and 3 from J, leaving 8 bases between them. Germline-derived CDR1 and CDR2 are SEHNR and FQNEAQ (reference sequence). This CDR3 contains 13 residues. This chain's CDR3 is CASSLIIYNEQFF. The CDR3 DNA reads TGTGCCAGCAGCCTTATAATCTACAATGAGCAGTTCTTC.

This clonotype was seen a handful of times. V is TRBV20-1 and J is TRBJ1-4; 7 nucleotides match TRBD1. This CDR3 comprises 13 residues. The V and J ends lost 5 bases and 7 bases, in that order; junction bases with no gene match: 7. Looked up from germline, CDR1 is DFQATT and CDR2 is SNEGSKA (reference sequence). DNA for the CDR3: TGCAGTGCTCCGGACAGGATAAGTGAAAAACTGTTTTTT. As protein: CSAPDRISEKLFF.

The J gene is TRBJ2-3, the V gene TRBV4-2; TRBD2 matches 14 bases. The trim removed 1 base at V and 5 bases at J, leaving 8 bases unmatched. Germline CDR1 is LGHNA and CDR2 is YNFKEQ. The CDR3 totals 18 residues. CDR3 nucleotide sequence: TGTGCCAGCAGCCAAGTTGCTGGACTAGCGGGAGGTGGAGATACGCAGTATTTT. It is translated as CASSQVAGLAGGGDTQYF.

V is TRBV20-1 and J is TRBJ2-7, with a tentative D call TRBD1 (6 bases). Germline CDR1 DFQATT, CDR2 SNEGSKA (reference sequence). The V gene lost 5 bases and the J gene lost 2 bases, with 16 bases spanning the gap. This CDR3 is 14 amino acids long. The CDR3 reads CSAQDRRNTYEQYF. Written as DNA, the CDR3 is TGCAGTGCTCAAGACAGGCGGAATACCTACGAGCAGTACTTC.

This clonotype occurred a few times. This rearrangement joins TRBV6-2 or TRBV6-3 to TRBJ2-5; D unclear. The germline CDR1 and CDR2 sequences are MNHEY and SVGEGT. The germline V and J ends were trimmed by 5 bases and 1 base, with 11 bases remaining between them. This CDR3 has 14 residues. As DNA, the CDR3 is TGTGCCAGCAGTCCACCTGAAGCCCAAGAGACCCAGTACTTC. Protein product: CASSPPEAQETQYF.

This clonotype appeared a few times. CDR3 sequence (DNA): TGTGCCAGTAGTCGGGGCGGTAGGGGACAGGGTGGCAATCAGCCCCAGCATTTT. It yields the protein CASSRGGRGQGGNQPQHF. The chain has TRBV19 and TRBJ1-5, with 9 bases fitting TRBD1. V gave up 5 bases and J gave up 2 bases; unmatched junction bases: 13. The CDR3 runs 18 residues. Germline loops: CDR1 LNHDA, CDR2 SQIVND (reference sequence).

The rearrangement joins TRBV5-6 to TRBJ2-1; 7 bases line up with TRBD2. CDR3 length: 15 residues. Germline V gene data show CDR1 as SGHDT and CDR2 as YYEEEE. Trimming removed 2 bases from V and 8 bases from J; junction bases left unmatched: 10. CDR3 sequence reads: CASSFRDYTRDEQFF. The DNA for the CDR3 is TGTGCCAGCAGCTTCAGGGACTACACGCGGGATGAGCAGTTCTTC.

This chain connects TRBV18 to TRBJ2-2; the D gene is possibly TRBD2 (6 bases). Trimming pared 3 bases from V and 4 bases from J, leaving 9 bases between. The CDR3 is 14 amino acids. Germline values: CDR1 KGHSH, CDR2 LQKENI. The CDR3: CASSPRDLTGELFF. In nucleotides, the CDR3 is TGTGCCAGCTCACCGCGGGACCTCACCGGGGAGCTGTTTTTT.

The rearrangement uses TRBV6-1 and TRBJ2-5; D is uncertain. The V end was cut by 6 bases, the J end by 5 bases, with 13 bases between. The CDR3 spans 13 residues. Per germline, CDR1 MNHNS and CDR2 SASEGT. The CDR3 DNA reads TGTGCCAGCAGCCTACTTGGACGGGAGACCCAGTACTTC. Residues: CASSLLGRETQYF.

This clonotype has more than one count but fewer than ten. The V and J genes are TRBV5-1 and TRBJ2-3; D may be TRBD1 or TRBD2 (5 bases each). Trimming left V 0 bases short and J 5 bases short, with 19 bases between. The CDR3 has 17 amino acids. Germline CDR1 SGHRS, CDR2 YFSETQ. The CDR3, as DNA: TGCGCCAGCAGCTTGGAGGGGACCCCCGTCCTAGTAGATACGCAGTATTTT. It encodes CASSLEGTPVLVDTQYF.

The chain recombines TRBV6-5 with TRBJ2-3, with 9 nucleotides matching TRBD2. Germline assignment: CDR1 MNHEY and CDR2 SVGAGI. V lost 0 bases to trimming and J lost 6 bases; unmatched junction nucleotides: 10. The CDR3 runs 17 residues. Here the CDR3 reads CASSYSVAGVFTDTQYF. In DNA form, the CDR3 reads TGTGCCAGCAGTTACTCCGTAGCGGGAGTATTCACGGATACGCAGTATTTT.

This clonotype appeared many times. The genes are TRBV7-2 and TRBJ2-7; the D gene is possibly TRBD1 (5 bases). Germline V gene sequence: CDR1 SGHTA, CDR2 FQGNSA. V was trimmed by 3 bases and J by 3 bases, leaving 18 bases between them. The CDR3 consists of 16 residues. The CDR3 bases are TGTGCCAGCAGCTTCTTCGACAGTAGGCCAAACTACGAGCAGTACTTC. Its protein product is CASSFFDSRPNYEQYF.